These T cell receptor beta chains were read from a single sample in a study of graft-versus-host responses after intestinal transplantation. These TCRs are of unknown antigen specificity. Profiled with immunoSEQ multiplex PCR; TCRdb holds only in-frame clones, not every one. Of 70,000 to 95,000 clones listed, 85% to 95% are singletons. Sample: unstimulated CD8+ T cells sorted from spleen or lymph node cells, taken before transplant. Receptors were obtained from a human donor who was the organ donor for an intestinal transplant. The CDR3 runs from the conserved cysteine through the conserved F or W. A D gene is named only where the DNA matches it firmly. Clone size is shown for a subset of rows, as once, few, many or a class of expanded clone.

NA	TRBV9	NA	TRBJ1-1	CASSVGQISTEAFF	TGTGCCAGCAGCGTAGGGCAGATATCGACTGAAGCTTTCTTT
NA	TRBV19	TRBD2	TRBJ2-3	CASSPSGGITDTQYF	TGTGCCAGTAGTCCTAGCGGGGGGATTACAGATACGCAGTATTTT
NA	TRBV30	TRBD1	TRBJ1-1	CAWRHRDRVLNTEAFF	TGTGCCTGGAGACACCGGGACAGGGTTCTGAACACTGAAGCTTTCTTT
NA	TRBV5-1	NA	TRBJ2-7	CASGPWRAGTDEQYF	TGCGCCAGCGGGCCTTGGCGGGCGGGTACGGACGAGCAGTACTTC
NA	TRBV5-6	NA	TRBJ1-1	CASSLEAQLYVEAFF	TGTGCCAGCAGCTTGGAAGCACAGCTCTACGTCGAGGCTTTCTTT
NA	TRBV27	TRBD1	TRBJ2-6	CASNPGQGAYGANVLTF	TGTGCCAGCAATCCGGGACAGGGGGCATATGGGGCCAACGTCCTGACTTTC
once	TRBV10-3	TRBD2	TRBJ2-7	CAISDSGLAGVFSEQYF	TGTGCCATCAGCGACTCGGGGTTAGCGGGAGTTTTTTCCGAGCAGTACTTC
NA	TRBV5-4	NA	TRBJ2-7	CASSLGESVNEQYF	TGTGCCAGCAGCTTAGGAGAGTCGGTTAACGAGCAGTACTTC
NA	TRBV6-4	TRBD2	TRBJ2-7	CASSETASGIDEQYF	TGTGCCAGCAGTGAGACGGCTAGCGGGATCGACGAGCAGTACTTC
NA	TRBV29-1	NA	TRBJ2-4	CSVLGGLAKNIQYF	TGCAGCGTTTTAGGGGGTCTAGCCAAAAACATTCAGTACTTC
once	TRBV19	NA	TRBJ1-6	CASSFGGITPLHF	TGTGCCAGTAGTTTTGGGGGCATAACACCCCTCCACTTT
NA	TRBV2	NA	TRBJ1-5	CASSEWLAAGPQHF	TGTGCCAGCAGTGAATGGCTGGCGGCCGGGCCCCAGCATTTT
once	TRBV5-1	TRBD2	TRBJ2-5	CASIYPTSGLETQYF	TGCGCCAGCATCTACCCGACTAGCGGACTAGAGACCCAGTACTTC
NA	TRBV6-6	NA	TRBJ1-5	CASSYPALCSNQPQHF	TGTGCCAGCAGTTACCCTGCACTGTGTAGCAATCAGCCCCAGCATTTT
NA	TRBV6-6	TRBD2	TRBJ2-7	CASSSSGGTYEQYF	TGTGCCAGCAGTTCTAGCGGGGGTACCTACGAGCAGTACTTC
NA	TRBV15	NA	TRBJ1-3	CATKSSIGNTIYF	TGTGCCACCAAAAGCTCCATCGGAAACACCATATATTTT
NA	TRBV4-1	NA	TRBJ1-2	CASSQGAGAYYGYTF	TGCGCCAGCAGCCAAGGGGCAGGGGCCTACTATGGCTACACCTTC
NA	TRBV6-6	NA	TRBJ2-7	CASTYFSSGYEQYF	TGTGCCAGCACTTACTTTTCGAGCGGGTACGAGCAGTACTTC
once	TRBV19	NA	TRBJ1-5	CASSIMGPETGQGQPQHF	TGTGCCAGTAGTATAATGGGTCCAGAAACCGGGCAGGGTCAGCCCCAGCATTTT
NA	TRBV19	TRBD2	TRBJ2-5	CASSINPFWGGEETQYF	TGTGCCAGTAGTATAAACCCGTTCTGGGGGGGAGAAGAGACCCAGTACTTC
NA	TRBV7-9	TRBD2	TRBJ2-1	CASSLLLAGTYNEQFF	TGTGCCAGCAGCCTCCTACTAGCGGGAACTTACAATGAGCAGTTCTTC
NA	TRBV2	NA	TRBJ2-5	CASGDFLGTQYF	TGTGCCAGCGGTGACTTCCTCGGGACCCAGTACTTC
NA	TRBV7-9	TRBD2	TRBJ2-7	CASRGGREGLEQYF	TGTGCCAGCAGAGGCGGGCGGGAGGGCCTCGAGCAGTACTTC
NA	TRBV27	NA	TRBJ1-2	CASSSRGPYGYTF	TGTGCCAGCAGTAGTAGGGGCCCCTATGGCTACACCTTC
NA	TRBV28	NA	TRBJ2-7	CASRPTPGRYYEQYF	TGTGCCAGCAGACCAACTCCAGGTCGCTACTACGAGCAGTACTTC
once	TRBV5-3	NA	TRBJ1-5	CARSLDGLGGQPQHF	TGTGCCAGAAGTTTAGACGGACTAGGAGGTCAGCCCCAGCATTTT
NA	TRBV5-4	NA	TRBJ2-1	CASSLWDSRDEQFF	TGTGCCAGCAGCTTGTGGGACTCTCGGGATGAGCAGTTCTTC
NA	TRBV18	NA	TRBJ2-2	CASSPPAGWPGELFF	TGTGCCAGCTCACCACCGGCGGGGTGGCCCGGGGAGCTGTTTTTT
NA	TRBV27	NA	TRBJ2-1	CASSERLVSYNEQFF	TGTGCCAGCAGTGAACGATTAGTCTCCTACAATGAGCAGTTCTTC
NA	TRBV27	NA	TRBJ2-1	CASSNRDFHNEQFF	TGTGCCAGCAGTAACCGGGACTTCCATAATGAGCAGTTCTTC
few	TRBV5-6	NA	TRBJ1-2	CASSRGDYGYTF	TGTGCCAGCAGCCGGGGGGACTATGGCTACACCTTC
NA	TRBV9	TRBD1	TRBJ1-5	CASSPGGQSNQPQHF	TGTGCCAGCAGCCCAGGGGGACAGTCCAATCAGCCCCAGCATTTT
NA	TRBV7-9	NA	TRBJ2-2	CASSSPGGFGGELFF	TGTGCCAGCAGCTCTCCTGGGGGGTTTGGCGGGGAGCTGTTTTTT
NA	TRBV10-3	TRBD2	TRBJ2-5	CAISDGVAGKEETQYF	TGTGCCATCAGTGATGGGGTAGCGGGGAAAGAAGAGACCCAGTACTTC
once	TRBV7-9	NA	TRBJ1-2	CASSLAKWQGQYGYTF	TGTGCCAGCAGCTTAGCGAAGTGGCAGGGACAATATGGCTACACCTTC
NA	TRBV9	TRBD2	TRBJ2-1	CASSPPGGLSYNEQFF	TGTGCCAGCAGCCCGCCGGGGGGTCTCTCCTACAATGAGCAGTTCTTC
NA	TRBV2	NA	TRBJ2-4	CASSIRVFKEGFLAKNIQYF	TGTGCCAGCAGCATCCGGGTTTTCAAGGAGGGATTTCTAGCCAAAAACATTCAGTACTTC
NA	TRBV4-3	TRBD1	TRBJ2-7	CASSHLYEGQGAHEQYF	TGCGCCAGCAGCCACCTTTACGAGGGACAGGGGGCCCACGAGCAGTACTTC
NA	TRBV27	TRBD2	TRBJ2-1	CASSLFPSGVSYNEQFF	TGTGCCAGCAGTTTATTTCCTAGCGGGGTCTCCTACAATGAGCAGTTCTTC
NA	TRBV27	NA	TRBJ2-5	CASSLRGAGETQYF	TGTGCCAGCAGTTTACGGGGGGCCGGAGAGACCCAGTACTTC
NA	TRBV5-1	NA	TRBJ1-2	CASSLAGQNYGYTF	TGCGCCAGCAGCTTGGCCGGACAGAACTATGGCTACACCTTC
NA	TRBV6-5	TRBD2	TRBJ2-5	CASSYSWTSGSETQYF	TGTGCCAGCAGTTACTCGTGGACTAGCGGGAGTGAGACCCAGTACTTC
NA	TRBV6-5	NA	TRBJ2-7	CASSYSEGYEQYF	TGTGCCAGCAGTTACTCGGAGGGCTACGAGCAGTACTTC
NA	TRBV5-6	NA	TRBJ1-5	CASSPAGYQPQHF	TGTGCCAGCAGCCCGGCGGGGTATCAGCCCCAGCATTTT
NA	TRBV5-6	NA	TRBJ2-7	CASSLWTDEQYF	TGTGCCAGCAGCCTCTGGACAGACGAGCAGTACTTC
NA	TRBV19	TRBD1	TRBJ2-7	CAAGTGPIYEQYF	TGTGCCGCCGGGACAGGCCCCATCTACGAGCAGTACTTC
NA	TRBV19	TRBD1	TRBJ1-1	CASSPGQGLWAEAFF	TGTGCCAGTAGTCCGGGACAGGGCCTATGGGCTGAAGCTTTCTTT
NA	TRBV6-6	TRBD1	TRBJ1-2	CASIGQGTNGYTF	TGTGCCAGCATAGGACAGGGGACGAATGGCTACACCTTC
NA	TRBV5-4	NA	TRBJ2-7	CASSYRPSGGSYEQYF	TGTGCCAGCAGTTATCGGCCCTCAGGAGGGTCCTACGAGCAGTACTTC
NA	TRBV5-6	NA	TRBJ1-1	CASSLAGGNTEAFF	TGTGCCAGCAGCTTGGCCGGGGGGAACACTGAAGCTTTCTTT